The T cell receptor beta chain under discussion was sequenced for a study of blood T cell repertoires in COVID-19 (dated by TCRdb to 2018 to 2021). With regard to the full study: Collaborator samples came from the United States, Italy and Spain and covered acute and convalescent phases of COVID-19. The prospective study material was composed of cDNA or gDNA derived from T cells, B-cell-depleted T cells, or PBMCs. Deeply sampled blood TCRbeta repertoires from subjects exposed to, actively infected with, or recovered from COVID-19 were included in the dataset. A freely available public database, intended as a resource for researchers studying the immune response to SARS-CoV-2, is where the repertoires were released. Samples came from the ongoing ImmuneRACE study (first 160 participants) plus 1,254 subjects from 6 global collaborators. The sample metadata nearly always contained a de-identified subject ID, COVID-19 status, age in years and sex. HLA class I and class II types, where available, came from metadata supplied by the sample provider rather than from assay-based typing.

As concerns this clone: The clone's antigen remains unknown. No much larger clonotype is one base removed from it; base qualities were not supplied.

The immunoSEQ Assay, a bias-controlled multiplex PCR, was used to amplify TCRbeta CDR3 regions from genomic DNA. The original methods were these. Nucleated cell counts per sample were estimated from amplification of reference gene primers within the assay. To quantify the absolute abundance of each unique TCRbeta CDR3 rearrangement, sequence reads were collapsed and filtered. For each sample, productive Simpson clonality was calculated by taking the square root of Simpson's diversity index across productive rearrangements. The source is immuneACCESS, and TCRdb retained only in-frame sequences with V and J called. Part of the clones is not carried over; for the studies checked, unresolved V genes explain less than half of this, and the remainder is unexplained. Clone size and V and J calls were adopted from that table, with D and trimming inferred from the DNA. The sample records nearly 90,000 clones, 70% to 90% of which are singletons. The top ten clonotypes cover approximately 0.45% of the sample.

The collaborating institutions used their own protocols to collect whole blood in K2EDTA tubes. For TCRbeta analysis, collaborators shipped samples in one of three forms: frozen whole blood, isolated PBMCs, or DNA extracted from either of those sample types. Overall study results and their limits: The amount of clinical and demographic metadata varied by source and participant and was provided uncurated.

The CDR1 and CDR2 encoded by the germline V gene (reference sequence) are SGHNT and YYREEE. The CDR3 spans 15 residues, from the cysteine through the phenylalanine. Only CDR3 DNA is held: 45 bases, read in frame from base 1. Trimming leaves V shorter by 1 base and J shorter by 6 bases, with the junction holding 5 bases beyond the gene matches. The TCR originated in a man in his sixties with acute or convalescent COVID-19. The chain couples TRBV5-4 to TRBJ1-4; TRBD1 matches 8 bases in the middle. The sequenced material came from peripheral blood. Here is the DNA: TGTGCCAGCAGCTTGCAGGACAGGGATGATGAAAAACTGTTTTTT. This gives the protein CASSLQDRDDEKLFF.